The T cell receptor beta chain described here comes from a study of blood T cell repertoires in COVID-19. Only in-frame clones appear in the TCRdb table, and some are missing; sequencing was by immunoSEQ multiplex PCR. The sample lists 60,000 to 90,000 clones, around nine tenths seen once, with around 5% in the top ten. The CDR3 runs to 15 residues. Germline values: CDR1 SGHRS, CDR2 YFSETQ. V was trimmed by 0 bases and J by 1 base, leaving 10 bases between them. V and J are TRBV5-1 and TRBJ1-1; D gene uncertain. The sequence was obtained from an elderly woman with active or convalescent COVID-19. Source material: peripheral blood. CDR3 bases: TGCGCCAGCAGCTTGGTGGGCAGACAGAACACTGAAGCTTTCTTT. As protein: CASSLVGRQNTEAFF.